One T cell receptor (beta chain) is described in this entry. How the authors handled the data: Quantification of nucleated cells was approximated via reference gene primer amplification. Assay: immunoSEQ multiplex PCR; the TCRdb copy retains only in-frame clones and omits some. V, J and clone size are those of that table, while D and trimming were read from the DNA. There are about 340,000 clones in the sample; about 83% occur only once, and about 3% lies in the top ten. The source of the sample is a study of blood T cell repertoires in COVID-19. Study information: Researchers got acute and convalescent COVID-19 samples from the United States, Italy and Spain. Nucleic acid was either cDNA or gDNA, and it came from T cells, B-cell-depleted T cells, or PBMCs.

The sequencing sample was made of peripheral blood. This clonotype was sampled from a young man with active or convalescent COVID-19.

The CDR3 DNA reads TGTGCCAGCAGCTGGGAGGGACCGGTAACATATAATTCACCCCTCCACTTT. Translating it yields CASSWEGPVTYNSPLHF. The chain employs TRBV5-5 and TRBJ1-6; possibly TRBD1 for D (5 bases). The CDR3 totals 17 residues. Germline lookup yields CDR1 SGHKS and CDR2 YYEKEE (reference sequence). The V gene lost 3 bases and the J gene lost 4 bases, with 17 bases spanning the gap.